What follows describes a single T cell receptor (beta chain). V was cut by 0 bases and J by 6 bases, with 12 bases left in between. Germline assignment: CDR1 LGHNA and CDR2 YSLEER. This CDR3 spans 15 amino acids. This entry comes from a study of identical twins. TCRdb recomputed calls from the 5' RACE reads with MiXCR, one row per CDR3 protein. The profile shows over 200,000 distinct CDR3 sequences, about 11% of them singletons. The chain joins TRBV4-3 to TRBJ1-5; D perhaps matches TRBD1 (6 bases). This receptor was taken from a man between 50 and 59 years old in good health. The source material was memory T cells sorted from blood. The chain's CDR3 is CASSQDSGVAQPQHF. CDR3 in DNA: TGCGCCAGCAGCCAAGACTCAGGGGTCGCTCAGCCCCAGCATTTT.